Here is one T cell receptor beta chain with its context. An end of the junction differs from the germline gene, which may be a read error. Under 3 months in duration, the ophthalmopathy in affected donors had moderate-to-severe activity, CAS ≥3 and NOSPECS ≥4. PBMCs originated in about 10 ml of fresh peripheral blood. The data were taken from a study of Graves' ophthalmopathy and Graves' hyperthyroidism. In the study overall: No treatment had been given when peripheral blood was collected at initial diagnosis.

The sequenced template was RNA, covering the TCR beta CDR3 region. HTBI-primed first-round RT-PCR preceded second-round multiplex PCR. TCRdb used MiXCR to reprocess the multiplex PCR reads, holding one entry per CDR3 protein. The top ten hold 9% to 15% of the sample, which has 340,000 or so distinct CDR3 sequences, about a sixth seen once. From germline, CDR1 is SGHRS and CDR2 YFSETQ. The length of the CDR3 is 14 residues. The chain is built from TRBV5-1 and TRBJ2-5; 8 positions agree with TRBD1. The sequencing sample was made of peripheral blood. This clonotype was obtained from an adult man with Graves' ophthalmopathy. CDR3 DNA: TGCGCCAGCAGCTACCGGACAGGGAAGGGGACCCCGTACTTC. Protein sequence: CASSYRTGKGTPYF.